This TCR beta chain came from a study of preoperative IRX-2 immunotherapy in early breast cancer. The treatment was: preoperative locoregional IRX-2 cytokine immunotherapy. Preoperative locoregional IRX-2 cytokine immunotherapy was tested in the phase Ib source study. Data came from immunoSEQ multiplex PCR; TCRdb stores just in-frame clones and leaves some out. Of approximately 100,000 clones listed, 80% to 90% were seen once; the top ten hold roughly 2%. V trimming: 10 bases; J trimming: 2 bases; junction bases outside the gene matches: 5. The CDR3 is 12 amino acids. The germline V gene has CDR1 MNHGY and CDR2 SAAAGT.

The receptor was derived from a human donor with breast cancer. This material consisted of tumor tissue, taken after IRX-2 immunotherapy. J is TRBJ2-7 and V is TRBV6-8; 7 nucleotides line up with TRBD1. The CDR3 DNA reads TGTGCCACGGCGACAGGGCCCTACGAGCAGTACTTC. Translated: CATATGPYEQYF.